Each of the 24 T cell receptor beta chains below was sequenced from the same sample in a study of radiation and T cells in renal cell carcinoma. Time point indicated: blood 2 weeks post-SBRT. The treatment denotes: 15 Gy SBRT to primary tumor, nephrectomy 4 weeks later. Generated by immunoSEQ multiplex PCR, the TCRdb table keeps only in-frame clones and is missing some. The table includes some 150,000 clones, roughly 90% detected once. The sequencing used blood, collected from a patient whose treatment included radiotherapy and nephrectomy. The source is a woman in her forties or fifties with renal cell carcinoma.

The V call is TRBV7-9, the J call TRBJ2-3; D ambiguous. Deletions cut 1 base from V and 2 bases from J, with 10 bases between. The CDR3 runs to 15 residues. CDR1 SEHNR and CDR2 FQNEAQ come from the germline V gene (reference sequence). The CDR3 coding sequence is TGTGCCAGCAGCTTAGTGAATGCAGTCACAGATACGCAGTATTTT. The encoded protein is CASSLVNAVTDTQYF.

This chain joins TRBV6-5 and TRBJ2-2, with D tentatively TRBD2 (5 bases). The CDR3 is 15 amino acids. V was cut by 2 bases and J by 0 bases, with 7 bases left in between. The germline V gene has CDR1 MNHEY and CDR2 SVGAGI. The CDR3 protein is CASSYRGPNTGELFF. As DNA, the CDR3 is TGTGCCAGCAGTTACAGAGGGCCGAACACCGGGGAGCTGTTTTTT.

This clone showed up just a few times. This chain connects TRBV30 to TRBJ1-4, with 7 nucleotides matching TRBD1. V trimming: 2 bases; J trimming: 5 bases; junction bases outside the gene matches: 5. CDR1 GTSNPN and CDR2 SVGIG come from the germline V gene (reference sequence). This CDR3 is built from 14 residues. Here the CDR3 reads CAWSPGQPNEKLFF. CDR3 DNA sequence: TGTGCCTGGAGTCCGGGACAGCCAAATGAAAAACTGTTTTTT.

The chain is built from TRBV9 and TRBJ2-1, with D perhaps TRBD1 (6 bases). The CDR3 sequence is 15 residues long. Germline-derived CDR1 and CDR2 are SGDLS and YYNGEE. V was clipped by 3 bases and J by 2 bases, with 12 bases between them. CDR3 sequence (DNA): TGTGCCAGCAGCGCCGTTCGGACAGCCTACAATGAGCAGTTCTTC. Its translation: CASSAVRTAYNEQFF.

The chain uses TRBV5-6 and TRBJ2-1; D is perhaps TRBD1 (6 bases). Per the germline V gene, CDR1 is SGHDT and CDR2 is YYEEEE. Trimming stripped 0 bases from V and 12 bases from J, with 13 bases between. The CDR3 contains 13 residues. CDR3 sequence (DNA): TGTGCCAGCAGCTTGGCCTTCTCGACAGGGCAGTTCTTC. Translated, it gives CASSLAFSTGQFF.

The genes are TRBV6-5 and TRBJ2-7; 7 positions agree with TRBD1. Per the germline V gene, CDR1 is MNHEY and CDR2 is SVGAGI. V lost 5 bases and J lost 5; bases outside the gene matches: 9. The CDR3 length is 14 residues. The DNA for the CDR3 is TGTGCCAGCAGTCGAACAGGGGTGGCCCACGAGCAGTACTTC. Translated: CASSRTGVAHEQYF.

The genes are TRBV4-3 and TRBJ2-7; no clear D. Germline CDR1 reads LGHNA; CDR2 reads YSLEER. Deletions cut 0 bases from V and 7 bases from J, with 16 bases between. The CDR3 totals 15 residues. DNA of the CDR3: TGCGCCAGCAGCCAAGATCGAGGATTATTGGGGGAGCAGTACTTC. Translated: CASSQDRGLLGEQYF.

The rearrangement uses TRBV7-2 and TRBJ2-7; perhaps D is TRBD1 or TRBD2 (5 bases each). The V gene lost 2 bases and the J gene lost 5 bases, with 7 bases spanning the gap. The CDR3 runs to 12 residues. Germline loops: CDR1 SGHTA, CDR2 FQGNSA. This CDR3 reads CASSLLGDEQYF. CDR3 nucleotides: TGTGCCAGCAGCTTATTGGGGGACGAGCAGTACTTC.

This chain connects TRBV5-4 to TRBJ2-1, with D perhaps matching TRBD2 (7 bases). Trimming removed 1 base at V and 9 bases at J, with 17 bases between. Germline lookup yields CDR1 SGHNT and CDR2 YYREEE (reference sequence). This CDR3 region has 15 residues. The CDR3 sequence is CASSLKGGPRSEQFF. CDR3 DNA sequence: TGTGCCAGCAGCTTGAAGGGGGGGCCGAGGTCTGAGCAGTTCTTC. Full variable domain (rest looked up from reference TRBV5-4 and TRBJ2-1): ETGVTQSPTHLIKTRGQQVTLRCSSQSGHNTVSWYQQALGQGPQFIFQYYREEENGRGNFPPRFSGLQFPNYSSELNVNALELDDSALYLCASSLKGGPRSEQFFGPGTRLTVL.

The chain is built from TRBV5-1 and TRBJ2-7; 7 nucleotides line up with TRBD1. V was pared by 2 bases and J by 0 bases, with 5 bases of the junction left unmatched. Germline lookup yields CDR1 SGHRS and CDR2 YFSETQ. CDR3 length equals 15 residues. This CDR3 reads CASSLTGEISYEQYF. The CDR3 DNA follows: TGCGCCAGCAGCTTAACAGGGGAAATCTCCTACGAGCAGTACTTC.

The chain carries TRBV7-8 and TRBJ2-7, with 10 bases that match TRBD1. V lost 4 bases and J lost 7; bases outside the gene matches: 10. This CDR3 is 15 amino acids long. Germline CDR1 and CDR2: SGHVS and FQNEAQ. CDR3 nucleotide sequence: TGTGCCAGCAGCTCACGGGACAGGGGCGGACGGGAGCAGTACTTC. It codes for CASSSRDRGGREQYF.

This chain connects TRBV2 to TRBJ1-5; the D is unclear. The germline CDR1 and CDR2 sequences are SNHLY and FYNNEI. The CDR3 spans 15 residues. Between the trimmed V and J ends, which lost 4 bases and 4 bases, there was a span of 14 bases. CDR3 sequence reads: CASSVEGERNQPQHF. The CDR3 coding sequence is TGTGCCAGCAGTGTAGAGGGAGAGAGGAATCAGCCCCAGCATTTT.

The chain has TRBV19 and TRBJ1-4; TRBD1 might be the D (5 bases). The germline V gene has CDR1 LNHDA and CDR2 SQIVND (reference sequence). The CDR3 has 13 amino acids. Trimming pared 10 bases from V and 0 bases from J, leaving 9 bases between. This CDR3 reads CATGGTTNEKLFF. Here the CDR3 DNA reads TGTGCCACCGGGGGTACAACTAATGAAAAACTGTTTTTT.

This chain joins TRBV7-8 and TRBJ1-2, with 9 bases lining up with TRBD1. The CDR3 runs to 15 residues. After removal of 5 bases from V and 6 bases from J, the junction contained 10 bases not matched to a gene. Germline V gene lookup returns CDR1 SGHVS and CDR2 FQNEAQ. The CDR3 is CASSHTYRTGDGYTF. In DNA, the CDR3 is TGTGCCAGCAGCCACACCTACAGGACAGGGGATGGCTACACCTTC.

This rearrangement joins TRBV4-2 to TRBJ2-1, with 10 bases identical to TRBD2. Looked up from germline, CDR1 is LGHNA and CDR2 is YNFKEQ. This CDR3 is 15 amino acids long. V was clipped by 0 bases and J by 9 bases; unmatched bases: 5. CDR3 nucleotide sequence: TGTGCCAGCAGCCAAGAGTCTAGCGGGGGTAGTGAGCAGTTCTTC. Its translation is CASSQESSGGSEQFF.

CDR3 in DNA: TGTGCCAGCAGTGAACCCGACAGGGGCAAGGGTGGCTACACCTTC. This codes for CASSEPDRGKGGYTF. The chain has TRBV6-1 and TRBJ1-2, with 8 bases fitting TRBD1. J gave up 7 bases and V 2 bases, and 9 bases lay outside the gene matches. Germline CDR1 reads MNHNS; CDR2 reads SASEGT. The CDR3 contains 15 residues.

V and J are TRBV12-2 and TRBJ1-5. TRBV12-2 is a recognized pseudogene. The CDR3 runs 15 residues. The CDR3 coding sequence is TGTGCAAGTCGCTGCTTCGAACCGGTTAATCAGCCCCAGCATTTT. Translation gives CASRCFEPVNQPQHF.

This clone showed up just once. V is TRBV19 and J is TRBJ2-1, with D maybe TRBD2 (8 bases). The V end lost 10 bases, the J end lost 4 bases, and 17 bases lay between the germline ends. CDR3 length: 14 residues. CDR1 and CDR2 (germline): LNHDA, SQIVND (reference sequence). The CDR3 sequence is CATGQAGGYNEQFF. The CDR3 coding sequence is TGTGCCACCGGACAGGCGGGGGGATACAATGAGCAGTTCTTC. Full variable domain (remainder filled in from reference TRBV19 and TRBJ2-1): DGGITQSPKYLFRKEGQNVTLSCEQNLNHDAMYWYRQDPGQGLRLIYYSQIVNDFQKGDIAEGYSVSREKKESFPLTVTSAQKNPTAFYLCATGQAGGYNEQFFGPGTRLTVL.

The chain recombines TRBV4-1 with TRBJ2-5; 8 bases map to TRBD2. The length of the CDR3 is 19 residues. Unmatched junction bases numbered 17, after V lost 3 bases and J lost 2 bases. In germline, CDR1 is MGHRA, CDR2 YSYEKL. The chain's CDR3 is CASSHRVVLAAKSQETQYF. In DNA form, the CDR3 reads TGCGCCAGCAGCCACAGGGTGGTACTAGCGGCAAAATCGCAAGAGACCCAGTACTTC.

This sequence joins TRBV19 and TRBJ1-1; unclear D gene. This CDR3 region has 17 residues. The germline V gene has CDR1 LNHDA and CDR2 SQIVND (reference sequence). V was pared by 3 bases and J by 1 base, with 18 bases between. The CDR3 is CASSIYGSVVGNTEAFF. CDR3 coding DNA: TGTGCCAGTAGTATTTACGGGTCTGTGGTCGGGAACACTGAAGCTTTCTTT.

V is TRBV4-1 and J is TRBJ2-1; 8 bases match TRBD2. The CDR3 loop spans 17 amino acids. Germline CDR1 MGHRA, CDR2 YSYEKL. Trimming cost V 3 bases and J 2 bases; bases outside gene matches: 9. The CDR3 nucleotides read TGCGCCAGCAGCCAGGGTACGGGACTAGGGACCTACAATGAGCAGTTCTTC. Residues: CASSQGTGLGTYNEQFF.

The sample holds one count of this clone. The rearrangement links TRBV15 to TRBJ1-5; possible D gene TRBD1, 6 bases. This CDR3 has 13 amino acids. Trimming took 11 bases from V and 4 from J, leaving 15 bases between them. Per germline, CDR1 LNHNV and CDR2 YYDKDF (reference sequence). The CDR3 spells CASAQGRNQPQHF. The DNA of the CDR3 is TGTGCCTCCGCACAGGGACGGAATCAGCCCCAGCATTTT.

The chain is built from TRBV2 and TRBJ2-1; D is possibly TRBD2 (6 bases). V lost 6 bases, J lost 4 bases, and 19 bases lay in between. This CDR3 has 16 residues. Germline CDR1 is SNHLY and CDR2 is FYNNEI. CDR3 sequence reads: CASSFLGGTLYNEQFF. CDR3 bases: TGTGCCAGCAGCTTTTTAGGAGGGACCCTTTACAATGAGCAGTTCTTC. Combining the CDR3 with reference TRBV2 and TRBJ2-1 gives the whole variable domain EPEVTQTPSHQVTQMGQEVILRCVPISNHLYFYWYRQILGQKVEFLVSFYNNEISEKSEIFDDQFSVERPDGSNFTLKIRSTKLEDSAMYFCASSFLGGTLYNEQFFGPGTRLTVL.

The rearrangement links TRBV29-1 to TRBJ1-4; the D is unclear. CDR3 length: 12 amino acids. V lost 4 bases and J lost 2, with 5 bases in between. Germline CDR1 is SQVTM and CDR2 is ANQGSEA. CDR3 bases: TGCAGCGTTGGGAACACTAATGAAAAACTGTTTTTT. Encoded protein: CSVGNTNEKLFF. The variable domain in full, with the rest retrieved from reference TRBV29-1 and TRBJ1-4, is SAVISQKPSRDICQRGTSLTIQCQVDSQVTMMFWYRQQPGQSLTLIATANQGSEATYESGFVIDKFPISRPNLTFSTLTVSNMSPEDSSIYLCSVGNTNEKLFFGSGTQLSVL.